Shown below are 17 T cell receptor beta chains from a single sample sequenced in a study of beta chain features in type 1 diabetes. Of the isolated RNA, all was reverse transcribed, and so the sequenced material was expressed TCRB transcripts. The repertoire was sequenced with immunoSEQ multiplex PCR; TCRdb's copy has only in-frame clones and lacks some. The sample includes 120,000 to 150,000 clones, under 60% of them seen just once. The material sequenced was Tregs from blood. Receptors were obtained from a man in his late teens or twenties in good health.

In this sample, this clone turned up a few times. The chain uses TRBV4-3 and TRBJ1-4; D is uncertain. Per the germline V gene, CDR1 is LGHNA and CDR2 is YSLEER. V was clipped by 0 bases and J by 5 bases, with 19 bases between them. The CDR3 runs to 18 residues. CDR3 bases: TGCGCCAGCAGCCAAGATCTTGTCTACGGGGTGGGGAATGAAAAACTGTTTTTT. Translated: CASSQDLVYGVGNEKLFF.

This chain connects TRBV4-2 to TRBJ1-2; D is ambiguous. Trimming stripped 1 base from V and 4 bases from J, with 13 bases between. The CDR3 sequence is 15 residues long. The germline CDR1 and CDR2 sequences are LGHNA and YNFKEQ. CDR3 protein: CASSQVGRTLYGYTF. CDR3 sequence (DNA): TGTGCCAGCAGCCAAGTCGGGAGGACGCTCTATGGCTACACCTTC.

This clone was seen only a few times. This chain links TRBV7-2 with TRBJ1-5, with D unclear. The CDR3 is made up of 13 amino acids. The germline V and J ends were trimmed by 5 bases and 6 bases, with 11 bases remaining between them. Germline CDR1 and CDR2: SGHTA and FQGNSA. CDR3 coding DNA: TGTGCCAGCAGCCCCTCCTTCGGTCAGCCCCAGCATTTT. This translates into CASSPSFGQPQHF.

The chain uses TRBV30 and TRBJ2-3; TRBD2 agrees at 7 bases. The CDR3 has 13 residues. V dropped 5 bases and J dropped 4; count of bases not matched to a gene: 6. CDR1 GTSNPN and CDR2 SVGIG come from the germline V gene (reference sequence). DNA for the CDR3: TGTGCCTGGGGCCAGCGGGGCTCAGATACGCAGTATTTT. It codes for CAWGQRGSDTQYF. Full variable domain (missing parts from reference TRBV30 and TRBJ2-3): SQTIHQWPATLVQPVGSPLSLECTVEGTSNPNLYWYRQAAGRGLQLLFYSVGIGQISSEVPQNLSASRPQDRQFILSSKKLLLSDSGFYLCAWGQRGSDTQYFGPGTRLTVL.

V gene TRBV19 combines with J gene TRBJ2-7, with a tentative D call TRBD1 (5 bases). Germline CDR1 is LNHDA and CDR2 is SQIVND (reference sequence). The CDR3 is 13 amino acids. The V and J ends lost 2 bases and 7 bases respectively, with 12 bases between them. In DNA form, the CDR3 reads TGTGCCAGTAGTATATCGGCAGGGTTTGAGCAGTACTTC. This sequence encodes CASSISAGFEQYF.

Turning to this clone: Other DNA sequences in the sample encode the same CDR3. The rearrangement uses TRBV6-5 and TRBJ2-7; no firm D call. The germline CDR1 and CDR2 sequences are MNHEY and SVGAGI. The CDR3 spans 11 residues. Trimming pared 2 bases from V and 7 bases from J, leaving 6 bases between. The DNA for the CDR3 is TGTGCCAGCAGTTACCGGCGGGAGCAGTACTTC. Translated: CASSYRREQYF.

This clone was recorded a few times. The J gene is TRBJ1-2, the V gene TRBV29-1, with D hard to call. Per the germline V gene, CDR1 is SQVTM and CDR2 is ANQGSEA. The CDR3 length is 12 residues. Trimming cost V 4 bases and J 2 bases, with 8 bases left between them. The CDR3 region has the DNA TGCAGCGTTGGTACGGGAAACTATGGCTACACCTTC. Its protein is CSVGTGNYGYTF. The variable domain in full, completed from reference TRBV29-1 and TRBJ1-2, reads SAVISQKPSRDICQRGTSLTIQCQVDSQVTMMFWYRQQPGQSLTLIATANQGSEATYESGFVIDKFPISRPNLTFSTLTVSNMSPEDSSIYLCSVGTGNYGYTFGSGTRLTVV.

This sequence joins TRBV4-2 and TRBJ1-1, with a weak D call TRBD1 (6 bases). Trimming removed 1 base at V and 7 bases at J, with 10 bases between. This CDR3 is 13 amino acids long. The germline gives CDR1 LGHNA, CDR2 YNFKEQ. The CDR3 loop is CASSQAQGFEAFF. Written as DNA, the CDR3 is TGTGCCAGCAGCCAAGCTCAGGGGTTTGAAGCTTTCTTT.

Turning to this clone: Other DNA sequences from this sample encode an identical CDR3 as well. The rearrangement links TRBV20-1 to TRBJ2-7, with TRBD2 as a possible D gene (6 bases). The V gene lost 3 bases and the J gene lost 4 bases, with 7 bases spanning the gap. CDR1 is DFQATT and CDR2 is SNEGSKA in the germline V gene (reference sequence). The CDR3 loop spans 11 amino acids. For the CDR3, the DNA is TGCAGTGCTAGGGCGGGATACGAGCAGTACTTC. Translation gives CSARAGYEQYF.

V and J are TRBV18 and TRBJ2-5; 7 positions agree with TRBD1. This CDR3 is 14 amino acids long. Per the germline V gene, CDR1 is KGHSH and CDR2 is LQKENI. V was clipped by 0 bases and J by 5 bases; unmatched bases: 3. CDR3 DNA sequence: TGTGCCAGCTCACCACCTACAGGGGCTGAGACCCAGTACTTC. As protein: CASSPPTGAETQYF.

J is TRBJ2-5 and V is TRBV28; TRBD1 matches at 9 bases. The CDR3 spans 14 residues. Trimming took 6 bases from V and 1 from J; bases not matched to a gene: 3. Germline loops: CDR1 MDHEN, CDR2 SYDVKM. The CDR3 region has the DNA TGTGCCAGCAGGGACAGGGGACCCCAAGAGACCCAGTACTTC. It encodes CASRDRGPQETQYF.

Here the CDR3 DNA reads TGTGCCAGCAGCTTAGACAGGGTCCAAGAGACCCAGTACTTC. Encoded protein: CASSLDRVQETQYF. V is TRBV7-2 and J is TRBJ2-5; D is perhaps TRBD1 (6 bases). Germline V gene lookup returns CDR1 SGHTA and CDR2 FQGNSA. The CDR3 has 14 residues. V lost 1 base to trimming and J lost 1 base, with 7 bases between them.

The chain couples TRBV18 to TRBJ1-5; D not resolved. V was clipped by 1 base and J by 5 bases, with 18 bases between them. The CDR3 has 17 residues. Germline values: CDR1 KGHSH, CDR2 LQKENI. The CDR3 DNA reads TGTGCCAGCTCACCACGAGAAGGGAGGAGTTCACATCAGCCCCAGCATTTT. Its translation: CASSPREGRSSHQPQHF. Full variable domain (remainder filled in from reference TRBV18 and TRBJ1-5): NAGVMQNPRHLVRRRGQEARLRCSPMKGHSHVYWYRQLPEEGLKFMVYLQKENIIDESGMPKERFSAEFPKEGPSILRIQQVVRGDSAAYFCASSPREGRSSHQPQHFGDGTRLSIL.

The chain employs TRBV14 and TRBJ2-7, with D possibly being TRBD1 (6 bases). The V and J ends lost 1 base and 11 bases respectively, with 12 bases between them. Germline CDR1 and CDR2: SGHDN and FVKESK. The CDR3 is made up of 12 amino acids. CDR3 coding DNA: TGTGCCAGCAGCCAAGCCGGGACAACCAAGTACTTC. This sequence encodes CASSQAGTTKYF.

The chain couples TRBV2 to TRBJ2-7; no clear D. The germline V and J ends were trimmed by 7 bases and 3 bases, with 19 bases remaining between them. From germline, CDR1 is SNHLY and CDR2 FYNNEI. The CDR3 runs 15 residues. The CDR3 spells CASKDEFRVYYEQYF. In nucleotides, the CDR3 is TGTGCCAGCAAAGATGAGTTCCGGGTTTACTACGAGCAGTACTTC.

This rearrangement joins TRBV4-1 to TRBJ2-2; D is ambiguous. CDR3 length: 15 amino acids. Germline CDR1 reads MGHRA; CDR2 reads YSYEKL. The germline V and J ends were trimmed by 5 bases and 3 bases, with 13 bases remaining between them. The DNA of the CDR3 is TGCGCCAGCAGCTTGGGCCCGCTTGACACCGGGGAGCTGTTTTTT. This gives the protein CASSLGPLDTGELFF.

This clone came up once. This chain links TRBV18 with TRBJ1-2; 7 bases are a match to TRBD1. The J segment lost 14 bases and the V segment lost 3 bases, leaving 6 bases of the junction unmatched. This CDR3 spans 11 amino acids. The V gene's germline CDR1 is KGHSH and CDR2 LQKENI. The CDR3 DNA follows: TGTGCCAGCTCACCTGACAGGGCCGGGACCTTC. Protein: CASSPDRAGTF.